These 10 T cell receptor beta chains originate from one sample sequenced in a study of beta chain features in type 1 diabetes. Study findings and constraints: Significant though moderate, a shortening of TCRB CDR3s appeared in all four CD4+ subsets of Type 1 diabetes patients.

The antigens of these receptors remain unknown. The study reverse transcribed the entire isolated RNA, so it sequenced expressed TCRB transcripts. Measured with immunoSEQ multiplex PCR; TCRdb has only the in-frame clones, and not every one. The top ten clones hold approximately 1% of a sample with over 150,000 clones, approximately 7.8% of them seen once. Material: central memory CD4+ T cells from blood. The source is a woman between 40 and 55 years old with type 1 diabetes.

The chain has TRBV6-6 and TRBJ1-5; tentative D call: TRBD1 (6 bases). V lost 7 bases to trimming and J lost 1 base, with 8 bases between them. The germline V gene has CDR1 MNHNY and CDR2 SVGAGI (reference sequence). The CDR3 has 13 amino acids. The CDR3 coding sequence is TGTGCCAGCACAGGGGACAGCAATCAGCCCCAGCATTTT. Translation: CASTGDSNQPQHF.

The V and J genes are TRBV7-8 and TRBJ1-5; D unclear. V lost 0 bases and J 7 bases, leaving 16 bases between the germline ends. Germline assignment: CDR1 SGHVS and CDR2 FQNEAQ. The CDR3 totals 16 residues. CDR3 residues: CASSLAGLKVGQPQHF. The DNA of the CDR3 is TGTGCCAGCAGCTTAGCCGGACTCAAGGTCGGACAGCCCCAGCATTTT.

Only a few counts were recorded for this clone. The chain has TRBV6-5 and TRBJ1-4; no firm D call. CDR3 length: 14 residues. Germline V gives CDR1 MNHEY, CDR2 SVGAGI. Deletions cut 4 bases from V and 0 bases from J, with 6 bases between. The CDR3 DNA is TGTGCCAGCAGTTCCGTCGCAACTAATGAAAAACTGTTTTTT. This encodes CASSSVATNEKLFF.

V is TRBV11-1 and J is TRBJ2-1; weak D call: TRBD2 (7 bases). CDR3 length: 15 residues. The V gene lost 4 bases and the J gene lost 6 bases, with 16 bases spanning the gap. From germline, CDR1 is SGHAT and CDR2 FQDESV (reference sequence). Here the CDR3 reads CASSSFLGGGNEQFF. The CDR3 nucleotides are TGTGCCAGCAGCTCCTTTCTGGGAGGGGGCAATGAGCAGTTCTTC. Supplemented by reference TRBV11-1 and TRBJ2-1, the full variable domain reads EAEVAQSPRYKITEKSQAVAFWCDPISGHATLYWYRQILGQGPELLVQFQDESVVDDSQLPKDRFSAERLKGVDSTLKIQPAELGDSAMYLCASSSFLGGGNEQFFGPGTRLTVL.

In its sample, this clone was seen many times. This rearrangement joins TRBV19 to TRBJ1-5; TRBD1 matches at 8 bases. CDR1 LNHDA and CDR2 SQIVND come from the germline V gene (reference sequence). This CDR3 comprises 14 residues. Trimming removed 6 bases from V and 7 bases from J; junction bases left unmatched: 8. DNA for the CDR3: TGTGCCAGTAGGTTATCAGGGGGCATGCAGCCCCAGCATTTT. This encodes CASRLSGGMQPQHF.

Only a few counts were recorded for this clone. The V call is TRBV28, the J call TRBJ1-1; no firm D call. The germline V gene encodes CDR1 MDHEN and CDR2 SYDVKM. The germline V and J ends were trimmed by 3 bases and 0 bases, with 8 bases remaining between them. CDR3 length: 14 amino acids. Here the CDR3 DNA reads TGTGCCAGCAGTTTCGGCGGATTGAACACTGAAGCTTTCTTT. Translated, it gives CASSFGGLNTEAFF. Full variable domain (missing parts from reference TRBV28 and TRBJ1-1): DVKVTQSSRYLVKRTGEKVFLECVQDMDHENMFWYRQDPGLGLRLIYFSYDVKMKEKGDIPEGYSVSREKKERFSLILESASTNQTSMYLCASSFGGLNTEAFFGQGTRLTVV.

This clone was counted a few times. CDR3 coding DNA: TGTGCCAGCAGCTCCGGTATACGGAGCGGTGAGCAGTTCTTC. It translates to CASSSGIRSGEQFF. The chain uses TRBV7-9 and TRBJ2-1; D might be TRBD2 (5 bases). Germline V gene data show CDR1 as SEHNR and CDR2 as FQNEAQ (reference sequence). The CDR3 consists of 14 residues. V was clipped by 4 bases and J by 9 bases, with 16 bases between them.

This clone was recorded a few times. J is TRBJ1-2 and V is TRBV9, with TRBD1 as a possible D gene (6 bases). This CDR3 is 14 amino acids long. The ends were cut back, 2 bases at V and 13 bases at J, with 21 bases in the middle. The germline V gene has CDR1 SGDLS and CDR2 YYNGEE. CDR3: CASSVLPRGALLTF. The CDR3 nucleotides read TGTGCCAGCAGCGTTCTACCCAGGGGAGCGCTTCTCACCTTC.

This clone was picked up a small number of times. The CDR3 nucleotides are TGTGCCAGCAGCCTAGCGGGCCACTATACTAGCACAGATACGCAGTATTTT. Translation gives CASSLAGHYTSTDTQYF. The rearrangement links TRBV28 to TRBJ2-3; 8 bases are a match to TRBD2. Germline V lookup: CDR1 MDHEN, CDR2 SYDVKM. This CDR3 has 17 amino acids. J lost 0 bases, V lost 6 bases, and 11 bases had no gene match.

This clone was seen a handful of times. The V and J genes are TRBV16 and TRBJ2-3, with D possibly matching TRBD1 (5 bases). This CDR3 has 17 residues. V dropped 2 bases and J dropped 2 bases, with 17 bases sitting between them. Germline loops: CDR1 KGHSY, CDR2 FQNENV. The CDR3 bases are TGTGCCAGCAGCCAAATCCCGGGCCTAGGACACACAGATACGCAGTATTTT. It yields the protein CASSQIPGLGHTDTQYF.